This T cell receptor beta chain was found in a study of response to subunit inactivated influenza vaccine. Study-wide results and caveats: Researchers suggested that each seasonal influenza vaccination recruits few new T cells.

CDR1 MDHEN and CDR2 SYDVKM come from the germline V gene. V lost 5 bases to trimming and J lost 2 bases, with 15 bases between them. The CDR3 covers 15 residues. TCRdb reprocessed the RT-PCR reads with MiXCR, giving one entry per CDR3 protein. This sample has fewer than 600,000 distinct CDR3 sequences, with 6.5% to 8% found just once. This clonotype was seen only a few times. What it binds is unknown. The chain is built from TRBV28 and TRBJ2-5; D is possibly TRBD1 (6 bases). Sequencing was performed on PBMCs from blood, taken roughly 24 months after vaccination. The sequence derives from a man aged 50 to 69 who received an inactivated influenza vaccine. The CDR3 protein is CASSPPTGHQETQYF. In nucleotides, the CDR3 is TGTGCCAGCAGTCCTCCGACAGGACATCAAGAGACCCAGTACTTC. Full variable domain (outside the CDR3, taken from reference TRBV28 and TRBJ2-5): DVKVTQSSRYLVKRTGEKVFLECVQDMDHENMFWYRQDPGLGLRLIYFSYDVKMKEKGDIPEGYSVSREKKERFSLILESASTNQTSMYLCASSPPTGHQETQYFGPGTRLLVL.